This T cell receptor (beta chain) was recovered during a study of blood T cell repertoires in COVID-19. V shed 1 base and J 3 bases; nucleotides not matched to a gene: 7. CDR1 and CDR2 from the germline V gene are SGHVS and FQNEAQ. The CDR3 is 16 amino acids. Repertoires were generated with immunoSEQ multiplex PCR, while TCRdb's copy carries only in-frame clones and drops some. The data contain about 70,000 clones, more than 85% of them seen just once; the ten biggest clones take up around 3.9%. Sequencing was performed on peripheral blood. The chain uses TRBV7-8 and TRBJ2-7; 9 bases align to TRBD1. The receptor was isolated from a man between 65 and 85 years old with active COVID-19. CDR3 amino acids: CASSLGGRGQGYEQYF. For the CDR3, the DNA is TGTGCCAGCAGCTTAGGGGGGCGGGGACAGGGCTACGAGCAGTACTTC.